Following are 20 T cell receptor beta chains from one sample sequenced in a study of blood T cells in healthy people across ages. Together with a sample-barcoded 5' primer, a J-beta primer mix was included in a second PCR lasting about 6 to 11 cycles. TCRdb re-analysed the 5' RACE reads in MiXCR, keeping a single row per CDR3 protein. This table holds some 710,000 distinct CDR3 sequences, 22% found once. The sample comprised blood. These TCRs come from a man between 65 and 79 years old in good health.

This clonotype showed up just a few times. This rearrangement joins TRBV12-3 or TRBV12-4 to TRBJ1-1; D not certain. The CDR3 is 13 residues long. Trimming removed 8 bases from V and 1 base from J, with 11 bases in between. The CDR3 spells CASGRLENTEAFF. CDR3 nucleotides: TGTGCCAGCGGTCGCTTGGAGAACACTGAAGCTTTCTTT.

CDR3 DNA: TGTGCCAGCAGGAAACAGGTTTCCCTCGAGCAGTACGTC. This translates into CASRKQVSLEQYV. The chain joins TRBV2 to TRBJ2-7; weak D call: TRBD1 (5 bases). V was shortened by 6 bases and J by 6 bases, with 15 bases between the two germline ends. Germline V gives CDR1 SNHLY, CDR2 FYNNEI. The CDR3 runs 13 residues.

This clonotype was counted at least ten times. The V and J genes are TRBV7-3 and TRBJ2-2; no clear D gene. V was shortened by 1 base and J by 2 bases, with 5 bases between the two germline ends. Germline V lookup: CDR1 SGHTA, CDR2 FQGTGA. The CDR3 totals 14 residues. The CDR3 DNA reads TGTGCCAGCAGCTTAATGACTAACACCGGGGAGCTGTTTTTT. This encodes CASSLMTNTGELFF.

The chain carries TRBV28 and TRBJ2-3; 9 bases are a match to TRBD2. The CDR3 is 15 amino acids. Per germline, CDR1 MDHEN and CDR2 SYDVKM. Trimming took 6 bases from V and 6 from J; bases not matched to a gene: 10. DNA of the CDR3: TGTGCCAGCAGCCCCCCCCTAGCGGGGAAGGATACGCAGTATTTT. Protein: CASSPPLAGKDTQYF.

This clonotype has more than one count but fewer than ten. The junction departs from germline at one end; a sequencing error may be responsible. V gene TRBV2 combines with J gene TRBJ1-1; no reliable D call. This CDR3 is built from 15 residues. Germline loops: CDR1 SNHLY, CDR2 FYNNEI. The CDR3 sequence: CASSEFAIKVTEAFF. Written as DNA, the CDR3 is TGTGCCAGCAGTGAGTTTGCCATAAAAGTTACTGAAGCCTTCTTT. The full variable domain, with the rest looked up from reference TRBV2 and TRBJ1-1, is EPEVTQTPSHQVTQMGQEVILRCVPISNHLYFYWYRQILGQKVEFLVSFYNNEISEKSEIFDDQFSVERPDGSNFTLKIRSTKLEDSAMYFCASSEFAIKVTEAFFGQGTRLTVV.

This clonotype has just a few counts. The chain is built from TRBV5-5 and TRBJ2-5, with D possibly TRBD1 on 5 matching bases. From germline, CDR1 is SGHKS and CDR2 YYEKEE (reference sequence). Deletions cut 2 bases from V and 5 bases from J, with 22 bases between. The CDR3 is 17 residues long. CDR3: CASSFNPPTVRLETQYF. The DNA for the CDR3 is TGTGCCAGCAGCTTTAACCCCCCGACAGTTAGATTGGAGACCCAGTACTTC.

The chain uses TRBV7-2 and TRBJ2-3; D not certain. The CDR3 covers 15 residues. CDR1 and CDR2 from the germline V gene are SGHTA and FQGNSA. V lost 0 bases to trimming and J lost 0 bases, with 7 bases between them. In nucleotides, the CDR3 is TGTGCCAGCAGCTTAGCGATTGGGAGCACAGATACGCAGTATTTT. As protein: CASSLAIGSTDTQYF.

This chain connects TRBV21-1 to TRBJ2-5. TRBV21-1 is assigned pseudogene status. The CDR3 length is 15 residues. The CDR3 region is CASSTPWDQRETQYF. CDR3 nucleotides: TGTGCCAGCAGCACCCCGTGGGATCAGAGGGAGACCCAGTACTTC.

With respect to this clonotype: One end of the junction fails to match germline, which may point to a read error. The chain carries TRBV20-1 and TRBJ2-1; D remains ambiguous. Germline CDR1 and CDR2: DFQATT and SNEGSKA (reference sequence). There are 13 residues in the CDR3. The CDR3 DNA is TGCAGTGCTAGAGGGCTCCTACCCAATCAGCAGTTCTTC. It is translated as CSARGLLPNQQFF.

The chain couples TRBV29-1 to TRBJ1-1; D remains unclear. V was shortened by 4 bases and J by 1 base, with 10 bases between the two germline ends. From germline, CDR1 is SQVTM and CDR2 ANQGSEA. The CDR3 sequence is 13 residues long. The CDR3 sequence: CSVVGRTNTEAFF. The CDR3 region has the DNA TGCAGCGTTGTTGGCAGAACGAACACTGAAGCTTTCTTT.

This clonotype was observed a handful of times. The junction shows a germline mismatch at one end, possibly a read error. Written as DNA, the CDR3 is TGTACCAGCAGTGAAGGGGGTTTCACCTACGAGCAGTACTTC. This gives the protein CTSSEGGFTYEQYF. This chain connects TRBV27 to TRBJ2-7, with TRBD1 as a possible D gene (6 bases). The CDR3 consists of 14 residues. Germline V gene lookup returns CDR1 MNHEY and CDR2 SMNVEV (reference sequence).

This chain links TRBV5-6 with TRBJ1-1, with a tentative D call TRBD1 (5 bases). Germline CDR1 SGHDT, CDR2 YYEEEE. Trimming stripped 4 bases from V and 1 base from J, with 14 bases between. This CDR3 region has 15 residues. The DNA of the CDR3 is TGTGCCAGCAGCCCGACAGAAAAATCGAACACTGAAGCTTTCTTT. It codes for CASSPTEKSNTEAFF.

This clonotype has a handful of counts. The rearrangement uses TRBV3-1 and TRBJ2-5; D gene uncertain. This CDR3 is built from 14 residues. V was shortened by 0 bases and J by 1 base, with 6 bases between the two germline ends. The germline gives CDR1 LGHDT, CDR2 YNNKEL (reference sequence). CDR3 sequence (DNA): TGTGCCAGCAGCCAAGACGTGATCCAAGAGACCCAGTACTTC. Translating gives CASSQDVIQETQYF.

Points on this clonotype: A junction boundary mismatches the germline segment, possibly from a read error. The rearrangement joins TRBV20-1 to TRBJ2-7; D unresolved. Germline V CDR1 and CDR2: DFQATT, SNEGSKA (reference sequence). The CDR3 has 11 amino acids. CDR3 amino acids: CSARSPHERYF. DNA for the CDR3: TGCAGTGCTAGGAGCCCGCACGAGCGGTACTTC.

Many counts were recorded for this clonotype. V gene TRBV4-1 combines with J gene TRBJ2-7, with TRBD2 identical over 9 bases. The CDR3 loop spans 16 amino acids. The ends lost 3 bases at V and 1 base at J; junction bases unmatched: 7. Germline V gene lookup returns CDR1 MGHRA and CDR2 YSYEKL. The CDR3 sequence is CASSHLRLAASYEQYV. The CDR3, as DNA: TGCGCCAGCAGCCACCTGAGACTAGCGGCTTCCTACGAGCAGTACGTC.

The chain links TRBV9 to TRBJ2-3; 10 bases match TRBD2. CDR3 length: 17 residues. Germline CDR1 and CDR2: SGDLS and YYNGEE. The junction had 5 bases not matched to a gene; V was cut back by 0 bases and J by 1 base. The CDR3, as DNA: TGTGCCAGCAGCGTAGGCCAGCTAGCGGGAGGCACAGATACGCAGTATTTT. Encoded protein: CASSVGQLAGGTDTQYF.

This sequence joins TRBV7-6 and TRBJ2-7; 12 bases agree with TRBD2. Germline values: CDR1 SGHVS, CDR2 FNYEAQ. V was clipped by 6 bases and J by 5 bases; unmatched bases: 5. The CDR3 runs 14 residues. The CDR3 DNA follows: TGTGCCAGCAGACGACTAGCGGGGGCAGACGAGCAGTACTTC. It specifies CASRRLAGADEQYF.

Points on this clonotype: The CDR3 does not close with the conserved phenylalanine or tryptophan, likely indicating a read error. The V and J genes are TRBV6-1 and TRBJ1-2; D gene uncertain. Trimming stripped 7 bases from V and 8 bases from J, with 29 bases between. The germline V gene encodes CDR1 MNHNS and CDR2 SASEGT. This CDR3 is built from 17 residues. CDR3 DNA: TGTGCCAGCAACCCCGGATCGGCCGTTTTAGGCGGCGGAGGCTACACCCTC. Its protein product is CASNPGSAVLGGGGYTL.

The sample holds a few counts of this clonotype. In DNA, the CDR3 is TGTGCCAGCAGTGAAGGGGTCCATAGCAATCAGCCCCAGCATTTT. This translates into CASSEGVHSNQPQHF. The V and J genes are TRBV25-1 and TRBJ1-5; D gene unclear. The germline CDR1 and CDR2 sequences are MGHDK and SYGVNS. The CDR3 loop spans 15 amino acids. V lost 2 bases to trimming and J lost 0 bases, with 8 bases between them.

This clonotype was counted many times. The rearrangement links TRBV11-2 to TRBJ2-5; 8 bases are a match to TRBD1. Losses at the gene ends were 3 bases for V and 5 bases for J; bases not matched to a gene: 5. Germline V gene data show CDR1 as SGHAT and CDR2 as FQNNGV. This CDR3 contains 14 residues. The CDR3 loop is CASSLTGVGETQYF. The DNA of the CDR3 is TGTGCCAGCAGCTTGACAGGGGTTGGGGAGACCCAGTACTTC.